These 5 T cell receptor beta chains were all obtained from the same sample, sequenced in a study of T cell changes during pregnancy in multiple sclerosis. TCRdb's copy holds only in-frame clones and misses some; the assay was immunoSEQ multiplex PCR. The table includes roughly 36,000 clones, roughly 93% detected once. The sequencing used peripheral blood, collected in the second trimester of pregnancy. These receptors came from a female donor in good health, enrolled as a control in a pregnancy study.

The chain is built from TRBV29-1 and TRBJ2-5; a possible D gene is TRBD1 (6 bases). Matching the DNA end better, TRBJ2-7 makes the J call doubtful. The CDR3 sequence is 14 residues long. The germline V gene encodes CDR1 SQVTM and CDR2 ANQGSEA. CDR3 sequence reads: CSVEVPGHLYEQYF. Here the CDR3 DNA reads TGCAGCGTTGAAGTTCCGGGACACCTTTACGAGCAGTACTTC.

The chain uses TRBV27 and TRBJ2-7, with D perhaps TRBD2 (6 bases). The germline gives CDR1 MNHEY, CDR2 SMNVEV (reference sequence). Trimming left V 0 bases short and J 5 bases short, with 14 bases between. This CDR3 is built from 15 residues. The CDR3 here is CASSLSGGVVHEQYF. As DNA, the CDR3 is TGTGCCAGCAGTTTATCGGGCGGGGTGGTACACGAGCAGTACTTC.

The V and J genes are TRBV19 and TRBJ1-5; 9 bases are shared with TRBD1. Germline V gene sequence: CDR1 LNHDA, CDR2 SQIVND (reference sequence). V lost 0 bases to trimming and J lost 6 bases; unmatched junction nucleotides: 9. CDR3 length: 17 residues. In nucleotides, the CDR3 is TGTGCCAGTAGTATAGAGCCGGTACAGGGGGCGCTTCAGCCCCAGCATTTT. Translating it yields CASSIEPVQGALQPQHF.

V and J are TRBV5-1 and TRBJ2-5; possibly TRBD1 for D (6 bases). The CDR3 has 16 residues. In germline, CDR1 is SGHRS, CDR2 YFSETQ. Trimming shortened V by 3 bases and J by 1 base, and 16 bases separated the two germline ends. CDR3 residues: CASSSSPTGTQETQYF. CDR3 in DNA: TGCGCCAGCAGCTCCTCCCCCACAGGGACCCAAGAGACCCAGTACTTC.

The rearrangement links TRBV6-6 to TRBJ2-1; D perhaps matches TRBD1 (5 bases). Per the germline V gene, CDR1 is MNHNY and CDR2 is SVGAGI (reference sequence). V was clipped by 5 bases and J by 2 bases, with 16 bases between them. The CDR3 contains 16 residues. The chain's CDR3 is CASSTSAGRPYNEQFF. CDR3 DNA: TGTGCCAGCAGTACCAGCGCAGGGCGACCCTACAATGAGCAGTTCTTC.